This note documents a single T cell receptor beta chain sequence. The antigen it binds to is not known. No base qualities exist here, and no much larger clone lies one base off it. The cohort was made up of 666 healthy bone marrow donors. At the time of sampling, every cohort member was nominally healthy, though immune exposures that went unrecorded were likely present. The donor tested CMV seronegative and was one of the 352 seronegative cohort members. A peripheral blood sample was collected from each donor, and TCR beta sequencing was performed on peripheral blood mononuclear cells. The Qiagen DNeasy Blood Extraction Kit was used to extract genomic DNA from the blood cell samples. CDR3 length: 14 amino acids, cysteine to phenylalanine. Just the 42-base CDR3 DNA is kept, in frame starting at base 1. For CDR1 and CDR2, the germline V gene lists SGDLS and YYNGEE. Deletion took 0 bases off V and 7 bases off J, with a span of 8 bases between the germline ends.

These data originate in a study of cytomegalovirus exposure and HLA in healthy donors (dated by TCRdb to the late 2010s). A note on the overall study: An earlier analysis of approximately 640 of the donors reported about 290 Gb of sequence data and 117 million unique TCR beta sequences from about 180 million T cells. Approximately 330 gigabases of sequencing data and 75 million to 85 million unique TCR sequences made up an early release that covered fewer than 650 HLA-typed donors. The genetic ancestry cluster associated with self-reported Caucasian donors included over 65% of the 300 to 450 genotyped donors. The aim of the study was to test whether cataloging public T cell receptors could identify signatures of past pathogen exposure. The study profiled the T cell repertoires of 666 subjects by immunosequencing and related them to cytomegalovirus serostatus. Along with the roughly 670-subject first cohort, a separate validation cohort of 120 different subjects was used. High-throughput TCR immunosequencing, statistical association of individual TCRs with disease status, and machine learning were combined to predict cytomegalovirus infection status. A later analysis re-analyzed previously published TCR beta repertoires from about 730 donors and added high-resolution HLA genotyping to study TCR occurrence patterns. Rather than using new phenotypic data, the later analysis identified candidate immune exposures from TCR beta sequences and from how often those sequences occurred across donors. An earlier analysis of some 500 of the donors used high-throughput TCR beta sequencing to judge whether each TCR beta V gene segment behaved as functional or pseudogenic. Alongside the repertoire data, information on donor age, sex, ethnicity and CMV serostatus was compiled. A later genetic analysis took genome-wide SNP genotypes for about 55% of the roughly 670 donors and used that subset as a discovery cohort. All discovery cohort repertoires had been generated using a single sequencing platform. HLA typing covered class I and class II loci at four-digit resolution. Typing coverage varied by locus: roughly 620-630 donors for A, B, C, DRB1 and DQB1; roughly 510 for DQA1; around 570 for DPA1; some 470 for DPB1. Several DR-DQ haplotypes were treated as single units for association and clustering because of strong linkage in the cohort. On average, roughly 250,000 unique TCR beta nucleotide sequences were sequenced per donor among 398 genotyped donors of the cohort, with roughly 18% of those sequences being non-productive. General study outcomes and caveats: A later analysis reported that several top co-occurrence clusters appeared linked to parvovirus B19, influenza, CMV and Epstein-Barr virus. Some IMGT-functional V segments, including TRBV6-2 and TRBV6-3, could not be distinguished by the 87-base-pair reads and were therefore excluded. Most TCR sequences were seen in very few donors, while some public TCRs were found in many individuals. Presence/absence analyses assumed roughly uniform sequencing depth across donors, an assumption that may not hold. Because counts were too low, some 17 rarely observed V segments, including chromosome 9 orphons, were excluded from the earlier analysis of several hundred of the donors. According to a later genetic analysis, donors in an Asian-associated ancestry cluster had fewer N-insertions in productive TCRs than the roughly 700-donor mean. The study listed 150 to 200 TCR beta chains as associated with cytomegalovirus. Broadly in line with IMGT annotations, most TCR beta V segments showed up in productive rearrangements about 87% or about 30% of the time in an earlier analysis of 450 to 600 of the donors. A cluster of highly shared sequence variants was judged likely to represent a technical artifact of the sequencing pipeline. Assigning TCR associations to individual alleles was difficult when HLA alleles, especially DR and DQ, strongly co-occurred. Because HLA typing was unavailable for some donors at each locus, only the typed subset was used in association tests. A further reported finding was that TCR beta sequences accurately predicted the HLA-A and HLA-B alleles for most subjects in the first cohort. A later analysis found that TCR association rates varied across HLA loci, with DRB1 alleles showing the most associated TCRs and HLA-C alleles the fewest. This cohort had only TCR beta chains sequenced, and the lack of alpha or paired-chain data limited which features could be detected. Cytomegalovirus status was reported to be diagnosed by the classifier with high specificity and sensitivity in both the original and validation cohorts. The only immune exposure information available for the cohort was CMV serostatus. A later genetic analysis associated a missense DCLRE1C variant with V-gene and J-gene trimming of TCR beta chains, and an independent cohort replicated the association. Specific HLA alleles were associated with over 15,000 TCR beta sequences at a false discovery rate of 0.05 in a later analysis. Compared with equally common non-associated chains, HLA-associated TCR beta chains in a later analysis were more clonally expanded and had lower generation probabilities. It was suggested by the authors that the approach could potentially be generalized to other disease states and immunological phenotypes. In vitro tests confirmed that a few of the cytomegalovirus-associated TCR beta chains recognize cytomegalovirus antigens. In a later analysis, most CMV-associated TCR beta chains were found to appear HLA-restricted, with HLA associations seemingly driven largely by CMV exposure. Linkage disequilibrium might explain the correlated functional status among segregating V segments, but an unknown experimental factor could not be excluded.

Library prep was done by the immunoSEQ multiplex PCR assay. A mixture of 60 forward primers for TCR Vbeta segments and 13 reverse primers for TCR Jbeta segments was used in the multiplex PCR. A multiplex PCR assay on genomic DNA amplified the CDR3 region of rearranged TCR beta genes. The amplified TCR beta libraries were sequenced on the Illumina HiSeq System as 87-base-pair reads. For the original study's pipeline: In a later analysis, about 80 million unique TCR beta chains were counted across the roughly 670 repertoires, and around 11 million of these chains were shared by at least two donors. Raw reads were error-corrected and collapsed into unique sequences by a nearest-neighbor algorithm in which closely related sequences were merged to remove PCR and sequencing errors. V, D and J gene segments were assigned by aligning CDR3 sequences to IMGT reference sequences. For a sequence to be retained, at least a six-nucleotide match to both a V gene segment and a J gene segment was required. Rearrangements were called productive when the CDR3 lacked stop codons and stayed in frame with V and J; all others were non-productive. CDR3 was defined according to IMGT convention as the region running from the second conserved V-encoded cysteine to the conserved J-encoded phenylalanine. The earlier analysis of about 610 of the donors excluded any sequence lacking an unambiguous match to a single V gene segment. In an earlier analysis of around 590 of the donors, a V segment was called functional when productive rearrangements were above 56.7%, and segregating when the standard deviation between donors exceeded 5%. A statistical classification framework was developed to diagnose cytomegalovirus status using the catalog of TCR beta chain sequences. V and J gene assignment, in a later analysis, came from comparing TCR nucleotide sequences with IMGT/GENE-DB human TR gene sequences. Using the TCRdist pipeline, a later analysis assigned CDR3 sequences along with most-parsimonious VDJ recombination scenarios. In a later analysis, each TCR beta chain was defined by its CDR3 amino acid sequence together with its V-gene family, and reads lacking a unique V-gene family were excluded. A later analysis removed roughly 590 highly shared, low-generation-probability nucleotide sequences to deal with suspected cross-contamination and a sequencing artifact. In a later analysis, a clonal expansion index for each public chain was calculated from normalized within-repertoire ranks of inferred template counts. A later analysis computed generation probabilities with a VDJ recombination model fitted to out-of-frame rearrangements, and checked the results against IGoR. A later analysis scored TCR-TCR, TCR-HLA and TCR-CMV co-occurrence with hypergeometric tests, applying a repertoire-size bias correction to TCR pairs. False discovery rates were estimated in a later analysis by permuting HLA or CMV assignments 20 times. In a later analysis, co-occurring TCRs were grouped using DBSCAN, and TCRdist sequence similarity was added for clustering within HLA-allele-positive subsets. Repertoires with fewer than 30,000 or more than 120,000 public chains, plus five repertoires with anomalous nucleotide sharing, were excluded from co-occurrence clustering. The table comes from immuneACCESS by way of TCRdb, which keeps in-frame sequences with V and J called. Part of the clones is missing from these tables; in studies checked, under half for an unresolved V gene and the rest for unknown reasons. Clone size and the V and J calls come from that table; the DNA yielded D and trimming. Here the sample has some 270,000 clones; 80% occur a single time. Jointly, the top ten make up 0.3% of the sample.

The sequenced sample consisted of PBMCs. The receptor's source is a girl aged 2-10 years in good health and CMV-seronegative. The chain is made from TRBV9 and TRBJ1-6; there is no confident call for the D gene. At the DNA level, the sequence is TGTGCCAGCAGCGTAGCTCGGGGAAATTCACCCCTCCACTTT. Its amino acids are CASSVARGNSPLHF.